The text below deals with one TCR beta chain. Germline V lookup: CDR1 LGHNA, CDR2 YNFKEQ. The ends were cut back, 0 bases at V and 10 bases at J, with 13 bases in the middle. The CDR3 has 15 amino acids. A single record per CDR3 protein comes from TCRdb applying MiXCR to the 5' RACE reads. The profile covers about 72,000 distinct CDR3 sequences, with 10% appearing a single time and about 8.3% taken by the ten largest. The data originate from a study of early T cells in non-severe SARS-CoV-2 infection. The input for sequencing was whole blood, taken at baseline. This TCR derives from an adult who was a healthcare worker with PCR-confirmed SARS-CoV-2 infection or an uninfected control (not recorded which). The chain is built from TRBV4-2 and TRBJ1-6; tentatively, D is TRBD1 (5 bases). The CDR3 loop is CASSQEVRVGSPLHF. The CDR3 DNA sequence: TGTGCCAGCAGCCAAGAGGTCAGGGTTGGATCACCCCTCCACTTT.